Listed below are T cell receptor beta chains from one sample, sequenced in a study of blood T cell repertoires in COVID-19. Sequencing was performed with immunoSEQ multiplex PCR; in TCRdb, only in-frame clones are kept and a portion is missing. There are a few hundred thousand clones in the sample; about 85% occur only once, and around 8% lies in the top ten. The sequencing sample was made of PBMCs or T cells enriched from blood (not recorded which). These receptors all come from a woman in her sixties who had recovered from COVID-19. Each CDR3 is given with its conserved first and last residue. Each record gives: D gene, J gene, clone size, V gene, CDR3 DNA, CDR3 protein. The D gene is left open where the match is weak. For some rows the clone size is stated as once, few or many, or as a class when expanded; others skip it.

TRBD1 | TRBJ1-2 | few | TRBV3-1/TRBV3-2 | TGTGCCAGCAGCCGCGGGACAGGGGTTTGGGGCTACACCTTC | CASSRGTGVWGYTF
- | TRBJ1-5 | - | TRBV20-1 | TGCAGTGCTAGTTTCCACACCAGCAATCAGCCCCAGCATTTT | CSASFHTSNQPQHF
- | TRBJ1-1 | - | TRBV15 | TGTGCCACCAGCAGAACAGGGTGGGACACTGAAGCTTTCTTT | CATSRTGWDTEAFF
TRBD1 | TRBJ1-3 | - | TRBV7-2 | TGTGCCAGCAGCTTCCTCCGGGACAGGGGGAGGGACACCATATATTTT | CASSFLRDRGRDTIYF
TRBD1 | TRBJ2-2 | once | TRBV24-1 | TGTGCCACCAGTGACCAGGGGGAATCGGCCGGGGAGCTGTTTTTT | CATSDQGESAGELFF
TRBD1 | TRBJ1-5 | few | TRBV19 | TGTGCCAGTAGTATAGACCCTTGGGGACAGATCAATCAGCCCCAGCATTTT | CASSIDPWGQINQPQHF
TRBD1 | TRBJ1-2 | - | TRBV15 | TGTGCCACCAGCACAGGGGGTAGCAACTATGGCTACACCTTC | CATSTGGSNYGYTF
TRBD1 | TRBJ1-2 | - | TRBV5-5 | TGTGCCAGCAGCCCGACAGGGGTCTATGGCTACACCTTC | CASSPTGVYGYTF
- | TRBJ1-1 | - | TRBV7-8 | TGTGCCAGCAGCTTGGGCTTCAGGTCCCCGAACACTGAAGCTTTCTTT | CASSLGFRSPNTEAFF
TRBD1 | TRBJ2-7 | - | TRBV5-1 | TGCGCCAGCTCGCTGACCGGGACAGGGGCCTACGAGCAGTACTTC | CASSLTGTGAYEQYF
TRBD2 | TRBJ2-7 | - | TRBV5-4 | TGTGCCAGCAGCCCCATCGCGGGGGAGCGGGCCTACGAGCAGTACTTC | CASSPIAGERAYEQYF
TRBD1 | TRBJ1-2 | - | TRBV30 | TGTGCCTGGATCGGACAGGGGGGTGGCTACACCTTC | CAWIGQGGGYTF
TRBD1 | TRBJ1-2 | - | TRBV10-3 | TGTGCCATCAGTGGCCCACAGGGGGCCGGGGACTATGGCTACACCTTC | CAISGPQGAGDYGYTF
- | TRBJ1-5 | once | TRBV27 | TGTGCCAGCAGTTTGATAGGGGGCAATCAGCCCCAGCATTTT | CASSLIGGNQPQHF
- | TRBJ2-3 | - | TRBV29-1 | TGCAGCACCTCCGGCCTAGGGGGTGATACGCAGTATTTT | CSTSGLGGDTQYF
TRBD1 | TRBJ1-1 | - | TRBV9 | TGTGCCAGCAGCGTAAGGGGACAGGCTTACACTGAAGCTTTCTTT | CASSVRGQAYTEAFF
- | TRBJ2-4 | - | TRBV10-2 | TGCGCCAGCAGTGGCGGGTTCGGGAACATTCAGTACTTC | CASSGGFGNIQYF